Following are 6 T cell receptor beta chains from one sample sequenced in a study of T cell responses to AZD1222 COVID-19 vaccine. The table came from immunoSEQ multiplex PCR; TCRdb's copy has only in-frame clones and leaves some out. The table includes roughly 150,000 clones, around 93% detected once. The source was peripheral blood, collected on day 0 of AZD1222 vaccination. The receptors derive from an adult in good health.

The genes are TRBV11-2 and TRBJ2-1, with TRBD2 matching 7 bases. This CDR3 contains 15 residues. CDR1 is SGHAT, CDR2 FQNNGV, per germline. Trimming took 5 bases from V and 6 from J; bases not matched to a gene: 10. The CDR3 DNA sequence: TGTGCCAGCAGCCTCCCGGTCTCGGGGGGCAATGAGCAGTTCTTC. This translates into CASSLPVSGGNEQFF.

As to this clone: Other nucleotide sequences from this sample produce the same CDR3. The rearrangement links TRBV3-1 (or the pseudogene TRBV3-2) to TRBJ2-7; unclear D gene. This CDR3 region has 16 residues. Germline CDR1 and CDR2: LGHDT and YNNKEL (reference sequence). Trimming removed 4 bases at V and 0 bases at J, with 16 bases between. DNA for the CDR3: TGTGCCAGCAGCCGCCGGACCAGCATAACCTCCTACGAGCAGTACTTC. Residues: CASSRRTSITSYEQYF.

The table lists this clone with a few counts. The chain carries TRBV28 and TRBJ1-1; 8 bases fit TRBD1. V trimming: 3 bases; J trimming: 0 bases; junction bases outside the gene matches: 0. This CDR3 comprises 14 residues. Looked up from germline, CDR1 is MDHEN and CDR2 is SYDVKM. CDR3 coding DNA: TGTGCCAGCAGTTTGGACAGGGTGAACACTGAAGCTTTCTTT. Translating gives CASSLDRVNTEAFF.

For the CDR3, the DNA is TGTGCCAGCAGCTTTAGCGGGAGGGCCTACAATGAGCAGTTCTTC. Its protein product is CASSFSGRAYNEQFF. The chain links TRBV7-2 to TRBJ2-1, with 11 bases that match TRBD2. The CDR3 contains 15 residues. The V gene end was trimmed by 3 bases and the J gene end by 2 bases; junction bases not matched to a gene: 0. The germline V gene has CDR1 SGHTA and CDR2 FQGNSA.

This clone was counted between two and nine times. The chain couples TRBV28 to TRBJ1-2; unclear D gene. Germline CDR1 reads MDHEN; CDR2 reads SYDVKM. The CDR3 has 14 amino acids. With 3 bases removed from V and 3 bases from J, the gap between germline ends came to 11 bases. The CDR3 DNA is TGTGCCAGCAGTTTTAAGGTCCGCTACTATGGCTACACCTTC. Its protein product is CASSFKVRYYGYTF.

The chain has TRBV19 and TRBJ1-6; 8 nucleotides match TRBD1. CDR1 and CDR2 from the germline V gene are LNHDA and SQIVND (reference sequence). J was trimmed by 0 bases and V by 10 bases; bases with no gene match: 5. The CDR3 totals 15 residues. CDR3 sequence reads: CATQGGDSYNSPLHF. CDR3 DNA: TGTGCCACACAGGGGGGCGACTCCTATAATTCACCCCTCCACTTT.